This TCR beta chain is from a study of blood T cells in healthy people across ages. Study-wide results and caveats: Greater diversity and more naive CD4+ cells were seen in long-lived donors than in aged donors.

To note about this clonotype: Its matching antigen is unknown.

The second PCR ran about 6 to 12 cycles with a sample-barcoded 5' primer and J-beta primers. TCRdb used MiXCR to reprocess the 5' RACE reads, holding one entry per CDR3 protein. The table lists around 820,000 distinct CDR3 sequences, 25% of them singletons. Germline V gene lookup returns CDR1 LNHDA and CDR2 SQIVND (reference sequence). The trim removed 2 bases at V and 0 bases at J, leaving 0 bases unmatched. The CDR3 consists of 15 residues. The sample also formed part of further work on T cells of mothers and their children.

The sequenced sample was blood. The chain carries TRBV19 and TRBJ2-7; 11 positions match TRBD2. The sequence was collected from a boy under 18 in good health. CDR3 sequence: CASSITSGGSYEQYF. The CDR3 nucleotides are TGTGCCAGTAGTATAACTAGCGGGGGCTCCTACGAGCAGTACTTC.